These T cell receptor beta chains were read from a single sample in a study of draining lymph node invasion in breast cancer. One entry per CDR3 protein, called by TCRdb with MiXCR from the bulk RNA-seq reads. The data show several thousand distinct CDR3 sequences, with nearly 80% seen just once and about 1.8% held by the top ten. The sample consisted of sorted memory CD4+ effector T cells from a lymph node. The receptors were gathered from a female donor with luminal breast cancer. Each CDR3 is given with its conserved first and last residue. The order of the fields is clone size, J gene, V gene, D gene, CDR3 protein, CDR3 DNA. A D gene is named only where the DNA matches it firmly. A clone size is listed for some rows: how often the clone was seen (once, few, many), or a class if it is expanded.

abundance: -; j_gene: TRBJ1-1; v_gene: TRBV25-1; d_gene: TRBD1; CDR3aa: CATGQGMGEAFF; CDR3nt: TGTGCCACCGGACAGGGGATGGGTGAAGCTTTCTTT
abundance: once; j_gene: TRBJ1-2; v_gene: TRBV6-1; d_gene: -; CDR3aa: CASSGVGNYGYTF; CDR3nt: TGTGCCAGCAGTGGTGTGGGTAACTATGGCTACACCTTC
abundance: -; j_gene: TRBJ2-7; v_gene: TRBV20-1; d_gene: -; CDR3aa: CSARDDYEQYF; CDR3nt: TGCAGTGCTAGAGACGACTACGAGCAGTACTTC
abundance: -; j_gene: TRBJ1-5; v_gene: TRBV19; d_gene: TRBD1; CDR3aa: CASSKPPQGGNQPQHF; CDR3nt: TGTGCCAGTAGTAAGCCCCCACAGGGGGGCAATCAGCCCCAGCATTTT
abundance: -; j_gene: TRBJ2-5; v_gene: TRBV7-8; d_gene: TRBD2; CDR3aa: CASSSRGSGEETQYF; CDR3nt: TGTGCCAGCAGCTCGCGAGGTAGCGGGGAAGAGACCCAGTACTTC
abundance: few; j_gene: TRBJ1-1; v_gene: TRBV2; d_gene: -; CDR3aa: CASSYTGGGAFF; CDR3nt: TGTGCCAGCAGTTATACGGGTGGAGGAGCTTTCTTT
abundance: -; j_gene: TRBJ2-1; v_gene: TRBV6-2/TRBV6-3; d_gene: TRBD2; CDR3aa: CASSYGLAGNNEQFF; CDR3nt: TGTGCCAGCAGTTACGGACTAGCGGGAAACAATGAGCAGTTCTTC
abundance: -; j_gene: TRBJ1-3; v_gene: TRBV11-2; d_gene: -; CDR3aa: CASSLDSQGIAGNTIYF; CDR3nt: TGTGCCAGCAGCTTAGACTCACAGGGTATAGCTGGAAACACCATATATTTT
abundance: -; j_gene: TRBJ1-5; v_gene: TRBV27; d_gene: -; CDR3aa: CASSFRREEPQHF; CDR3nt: TGTGCCAGCAGTTTCCGTCGGGAGGAGCCCCAGCATTTT
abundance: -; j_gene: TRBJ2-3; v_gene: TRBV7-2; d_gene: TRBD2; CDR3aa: CASSLNLAGGDTQYF; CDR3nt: TGTGCCAGCAGCTTAAACCTAGCGGGGGGAGATACGCAGTATTTT
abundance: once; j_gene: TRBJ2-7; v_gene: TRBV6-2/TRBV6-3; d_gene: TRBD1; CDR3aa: CASSRERTGGWGSYEQYF; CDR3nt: TGTGCCAGCAGCCGCGAGAGGACAGGGGGCTGGGGATCCTACGAGCAGTACTTC